The source of this TCR beta chain is a study of human T cells and chemical hapten exposure. As for the study in general: Variation in per-sample TCR yields came mainly from small pooled library volume differences.

Individual cDNA molecules each carried unique molecular identifiers attached by the library. MiXCR, applied by TCRdb to the RACE reads, yields one record per CDR3 protein. This sample yields fewer than 85,000 distinct CDR3 sequences, of which 8.6% are seen a single time; approximately 1.5% belongs to the top ten. Stated time point: healthy volunteer bleed at 6 weeks. Extraction yielded total RNA from whole blood (unfractionated). This clonotype was detected ten times or more. The antigen remains unidentified. This CDR3 contains 15 residues. CDR1 is LNHNV and CDR2 is YYDKDF in the germline V gene (reference sequence). J lost 4 bases, V lost 1 base, and 3 bases had no gene match. Study results and limitations: TCRs above 1 in 1000 frequency did not change with DPC sensitization.

The TCR originated in a female donor in good health. Some clones in this sample may be carry-over from other donors' samples. The sequenced sample was whole blood. The chain combines TRBV15 with TRBJ2-3; 9 bases map to TRBD1. In DNA form, the CDR3 reads TGTGCCACCAGCAGAGGACAGGGGGTCGCAGATACGCAGTATTTT. Translating it yields CATSRGQGVADTQYF.